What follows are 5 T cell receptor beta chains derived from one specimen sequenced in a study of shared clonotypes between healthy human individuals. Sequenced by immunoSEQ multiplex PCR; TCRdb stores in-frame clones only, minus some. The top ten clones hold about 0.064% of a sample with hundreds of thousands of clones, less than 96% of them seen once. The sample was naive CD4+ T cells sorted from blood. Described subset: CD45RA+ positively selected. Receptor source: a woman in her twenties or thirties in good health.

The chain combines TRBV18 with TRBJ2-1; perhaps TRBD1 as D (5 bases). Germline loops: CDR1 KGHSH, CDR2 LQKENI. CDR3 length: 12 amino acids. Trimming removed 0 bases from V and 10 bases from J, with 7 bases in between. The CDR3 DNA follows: TGTGCCAGCTCACCACCCGACAGAGAGCAGTTCTTC. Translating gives CASSPPDREQFF.

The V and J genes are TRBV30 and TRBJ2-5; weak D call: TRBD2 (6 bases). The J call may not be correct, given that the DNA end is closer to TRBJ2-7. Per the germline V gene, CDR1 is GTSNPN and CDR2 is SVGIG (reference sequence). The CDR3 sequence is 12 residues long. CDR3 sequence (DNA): TGTGCCTGGAGTGTTGGAGGGAGCGAGCAGTACTTC. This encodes CAWSVGGSEQYF.

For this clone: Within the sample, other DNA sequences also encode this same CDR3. As DNA, the CDR3 is TGCGCCAGCAGCTTGGTAGGCTCTGGAAACACCATATATTTT. Translation gives CASSLVGSGNTIYF. The chain carries TRBV5-1 and TRBJ1-3; D ambiguous. V was clipped by 0 bases and J by 0 bases, with 4 bases between them. CDR1 and CDR2 (germline): SGHRS, YFSETQ. CDR3 length equals 14 residues.

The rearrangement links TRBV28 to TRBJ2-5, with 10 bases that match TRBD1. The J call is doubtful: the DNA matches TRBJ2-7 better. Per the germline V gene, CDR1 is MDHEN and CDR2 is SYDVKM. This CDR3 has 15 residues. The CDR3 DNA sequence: TGTGCCAGCAGTCCGCCGACAGGGGGCTTTTACGAGCAGTACTTC. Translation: CASSPPTGGFYEQYF.

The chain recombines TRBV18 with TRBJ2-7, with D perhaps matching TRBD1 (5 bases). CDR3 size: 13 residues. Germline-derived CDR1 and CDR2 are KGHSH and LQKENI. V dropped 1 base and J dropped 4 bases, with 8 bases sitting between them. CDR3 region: CASSPLDNYEQYF. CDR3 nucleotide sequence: TGTGCCAGCTCACCACTGGACAATTACGAGCAGTACTTC.